Listed below are T cell receptor beta chains from one sample, sequenced in a study of identical twins. TCRdb redid the calling of the 5' RACE reads with MiXCR, one entry per CDR3 protein. The table has 1,800,000 or so distinct CDR3 sequences, around a third seen once. The sample was cord blood. The receptors were gathered from a newborn girl in good health. Both conserved end residues are trimmed from each CDR3. The D gene is left open where the match is weak.

v_call: TRBV15
d_call: NA
cdr3_aa: ATSRDFPSSYNEQF

v_call: TRBV10-3
d_call: TRBD2
cdr3_aa: AISGYRDGRAQDTQY

v_call: TRBV6-1
d_call: NA
cdr3_aa: AGRRYNEQF

v_call: TRBV6-5
d_call: NA
cdr3_aa: ASSYAGTHYGYT

v_call: TRBV28
d_call: NA
cdr3_aa: ASSLTVPTEAF

v_call: TRBV6-6
d_call: NA
cdr3_aa: ASTPRGSHNSPLH

v_call: TRBV20-1
d_call: TRBD2
cdr3_aa: SATRTSGGLY

v_call: TRBV19
d_call: NA
cdr3_aa: ASSIGGTSNQPQH

v_call: TRBV4-1
d_call: NA
cdr3_aa: ASSQVKILRGNEQF

v_call: TRBV11-2
d_call: NA
cdr3_aa: ASSLPPVRVFTDTQY

v_call: TRBV20-1
d_call: NA
cdr3_aa: SARRQEAYEQY

v_call: TRBV14
d_call: NA
cdr3_aa: ASSPVPNSPLH

v_call: TRBV28
d_call: TRBD1
cdr3_aa: ASSSTGDSTEAF

v_call: TRBV29-1
d_call: TRBD1
cdr3_aa: SVIPTGGRTYNEQF

v_call: TRBV28
d_call: NA
cdr3_aa: ASSSQGSGANVLT